The source of this TCR beta chain is a study of T-cell reconstitution after alpha-beta-depleted transplantation in children. The germline V and J ends were trimmed by 3 bases and 4 bases, with 22 bases remaining between them. The CDR3 contains 18 residues. Germline CDR1 and CDR2: SGHTA and FQGNSA. This clonotype was seen more than once but under ten times. What it binds is unknown. The library targeted TCRbeta and was prepared with unique molecular identifiers. TCRdb reanalysed the PCR reads using MiXCR and keeps one entry per CDR3 protein. The table shows around 230,000 distinct CDR3 sequences, with around a sixth occurring only once. Study results and caveats: Surviving recipient T cells and intrathymic progenitors accounted for some patients' high TCRbeta diversity at day 60. The study reportedly traced alpha-beta T cells about two months after transplant to several hundred expanded graft clones.

The chain uses TRBV7-2 and TRBJ2-1; the D is unclear. Here the sequenced sample was PBMCs, mostly from graft donor cells, taken 360 days after TCRalphabeta/CD19-depleted stem cell transplant. This clonotype was obtained from a male patient aged 2 to 9 who had a stem cell transplant for acute lymphoblastic leukemia, so the T cells may come from the graft donor. CDR3 in amino acids: CASSFPLRVPFTYNEQFF. The CDR3 DNA follows: TGTGCCAGCAGCTTCCCCCTAAGGGTCCCTTTCACTTACAATGAGCAGTTCTTC.